The source of this TCR beta chain is a study of T cells in Graves' hyperthyroidism and ophthalmopathy (dated by TCRdb to about 2019). In terms of the full investigation: Peripheral blood was sampled at the time of initial diagnosis, prior to any treatment. The roughly 94 discovery patients were randomly divided into training and test sets at a 7:3 ratio. According to the paper, TCR Vbeta CDR3 sequencing was carried out on over 130 peripheral blood samples, which came from fewer than 50 ophthalmopathy, about 75 hyperthyroidism and about 17 progressor patients. Prospective prediction of ophthalmopathy was tested in an independent validation cohort consisting of 18 to 20 hyperthyroidism patients and about 17 patients who later progressed to ophthalmopathy. A discovery cohort of about a hundred patients, roughly 40 with Graves' ophthalmopathy and more than 55 with stable Graves' hyperthyroidism, was used to find distinguishing TCR V-J signatures. In addition, the study compared T-cell repertoires in thyroid tissue and in blood from six Graves' hyperthyroidism patients. Once sampling was done, hyperthyroidism patients were given methimazole at a starting dose of 30 mg daily, whereas ophthalmopathy patients were given high-dose intravenous methylprednisolone. Overall results and qualifications from the work: During validation, the model predicted progression to ophthalmopathy a median of roughly 7.1 months ahead of onset, with around 65% sensitivity and under 85% specificity. No statistical method was used to fix the sample size in advance, and group allocation was not hidden from the investigators. A 13 V-J signature model separated ophthalmopathy from stable hyperthyroidism, with approximately 87% sensitivity and roughly 81% specificity in cross-validation and 80%/75% in testing. Most expanded thyroid clonotypes (frequency above 0.001) were also detected in blood, a finding suggesting that blood repertoires may reflect thyroid immune responses.

The TCR beta CDR3 regions were amplified from RNA transcripts. The TCR CDR3 was subjected to a first round of RT-PCR using the HTBI primer set and the Qiagen OneStep RT-PCR kit. Libraries were constructed in a second round of multiplex PCR, after which size selection and purification were carried out. Libraries were sequenced paired-end with 100 bp reads on an Illumina HiSeq2000. On the study's bioinformatics: SOAPnuke was used to process the raw data, removing reads that contained adapters or uncalled bases, had a mean Phred below 15, or lacked an exact match to the constant primer or identifier. High-quality paired reads were merged with COPE v1.2.5, and unique nucleotide sequences were defined as clonotypes. Clonotypes were aligned to IMGT TRBV, TRBD and TRBJ reference segments using MiTCR v1.1. The analysis included only V-J combinations with a frequency above 0.0001, which together covered approximately 99% of the repertoires. A TCS score was defined as the ratio between F50 (clonal expansion) and ExV (chaos), using BLOSUM62-based TCRdist between CDR3 peptides within each V-J. Welch's t-statistics and random forest reduced several hundred V-J features to 10 to 15, which were used in a naive Bayes classifier (R e1071). TCRdb reprocessed the public reads (quality trimming at Q25 with fastp, clone calling with MiXCR) and kept in-frame beta chains. Rows are combined by CDR3 protein, so each entry shows the most common genes and DNA. TCRdb's processing, not the authors', yielded these V and J calls. Present in this sample are about 250,000 distinct CDR3 sequences, approximately 25% of which were seen just once. Roughly a third of the sample rests with the top ten.

Ophthalmopathy patients had moderately to severely active disease, with a Clinical Activity Score of 3 or more, a NOSPECS grade of 4 or more, and a disease duration of less than 3 months. Exclusion was applied to patients with uncontrolled infections, other autoimmune diseases, pregnancy or lactation. Diagnoses relied on clinical symptoms, serum thyroxine and TRAb, thyroid ultrasound and orbital computed tomography. Ficoll-Paque density gradient centrifugation was used to isolate PBMCs from around 9.1 ml of fresh peripheral blood. Total RNA was extracted using Trizol reagent, and RNA quality was assessed on an Agilent 2100 Bioanalyzer. CDR1 and CDR2, per the germline V gene, are MNHEY and SVGAGI. Between the V and J ends, shortened by 6 bases and 0 bases respectively, the junction contains 15 bases. The CDR3 goes from the cysteine to the phenylalanine over 16 residues. Of all the DNA, just the CDR3 is kept, 48 bases in frame from base 1.

This clonotype showed up many times. The antigen it recognizes is unknown. Base quality data are lacking; no much larger clone is found one base away. The sample consisted of blood. The V and J segments used are TRBV6-5 and TRBJ1-3; the D segment cannot be called with confidence. The receptor comes from a middle-aged woman with Graves' ophthalmopathy. CDR3 loop: CASRALDWPSGNTIYF. The nucleotide sequence is TGTGCCAGCAGGGCGTTGGACTGGCCCTCTGGAAACACCATATATTTT.